Sequencing of this T cell receptor beta chain was carried out in a study of cytomegalovirus exposure and HLA in healthy donors. PCR was performed using 60 Vbeta and 13 Jbeta primers. Only in-frame clones appear in the TCRdb table, and some are missing; sequencing was by immunoSEQ multiplex PCR. Altogether 120,000 to 150,000 clones are present, over 75% being singletons, with the ten largest covering roughly 2.9%. Trimming at V came to 5 bases and at J to 5 bases, leaving 14 bases not matched to a gene. This CDR3 is built from 17 residues. Germline CDR1 reads SGHTA; CDR2 reads FQGNSA. This sequence was found in a woman between 25 and 40 years old in good health and CMV-seronegative. Sequenced input: PBMCs. The chain employs TRBV7-2 and TRBJ2-7; TRBD1 agrees at 11 bases. The CDR3 coding sequence is TGTGCCAGCAGCCCTAGGCCGCCGGGACAGGGGGTCCACGAGCAGTACTTC. As protein: CASSPRPPGQGVHEQYF.